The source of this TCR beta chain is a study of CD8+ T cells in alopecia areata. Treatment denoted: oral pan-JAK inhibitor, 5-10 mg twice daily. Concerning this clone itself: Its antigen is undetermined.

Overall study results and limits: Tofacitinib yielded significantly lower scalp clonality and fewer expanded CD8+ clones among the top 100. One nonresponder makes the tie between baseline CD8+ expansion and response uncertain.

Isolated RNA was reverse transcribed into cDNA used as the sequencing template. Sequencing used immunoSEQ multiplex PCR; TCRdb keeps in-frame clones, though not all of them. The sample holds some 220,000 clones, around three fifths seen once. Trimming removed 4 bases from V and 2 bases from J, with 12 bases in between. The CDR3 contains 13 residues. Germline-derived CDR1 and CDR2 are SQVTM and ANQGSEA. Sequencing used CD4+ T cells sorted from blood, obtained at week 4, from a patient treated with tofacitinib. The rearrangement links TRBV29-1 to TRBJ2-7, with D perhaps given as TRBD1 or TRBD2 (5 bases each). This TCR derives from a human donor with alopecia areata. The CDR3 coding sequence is TGCAGCGTTGGGGGACGGCAAACCTACGAGCAGTACTTC. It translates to CSVGGRQTYEQYF.